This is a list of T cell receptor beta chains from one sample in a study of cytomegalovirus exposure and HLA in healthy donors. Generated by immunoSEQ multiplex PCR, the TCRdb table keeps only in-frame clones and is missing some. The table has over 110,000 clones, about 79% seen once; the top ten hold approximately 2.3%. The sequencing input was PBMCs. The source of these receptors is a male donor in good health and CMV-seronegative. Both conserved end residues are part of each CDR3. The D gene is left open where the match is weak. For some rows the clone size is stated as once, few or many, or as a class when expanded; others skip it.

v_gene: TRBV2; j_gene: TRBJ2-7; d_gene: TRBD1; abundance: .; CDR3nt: TGTGCCGGATGGAACAGGGGGGCCACCTACGAGCAGTACTTC; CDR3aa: CAGWNRGATYEQYF
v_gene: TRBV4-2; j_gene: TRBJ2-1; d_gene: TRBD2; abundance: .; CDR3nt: TGTGCCAGCAGCCAAGATCGGCGGGAGGCCTACAATGAGCAGTTCTTC; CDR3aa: CASSQDRREAYNEQFF
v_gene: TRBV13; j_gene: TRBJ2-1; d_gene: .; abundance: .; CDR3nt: TGTGCCAGCAGCCCGCCGAGGTGGGAGAGCTCCTACAATGAGCAGTTCTTC; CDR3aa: CASSPPRWESSYNEQFF
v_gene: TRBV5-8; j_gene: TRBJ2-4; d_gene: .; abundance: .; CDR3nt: TGTGCCAGCAGCGGTAGCGGGGACAGTCTTTCCAAAAACATTCAGTACTTC; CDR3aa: CASSGSGDSLSKNIQYF
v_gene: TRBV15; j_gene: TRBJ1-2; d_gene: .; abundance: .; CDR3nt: TGTGCCACCAGCAGAGATCTAGGAGGGGCGGCTGGCTACACCTTC; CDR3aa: CATSRDLGGAAGYTF
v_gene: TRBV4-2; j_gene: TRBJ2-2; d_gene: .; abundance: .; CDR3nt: TGTGCCAGCAGCCAAGAGGGCCTGTTGGGGGCCGACACCGGGGAGCTGTTTTTT; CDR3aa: CASSQEGLLGADTGELFF
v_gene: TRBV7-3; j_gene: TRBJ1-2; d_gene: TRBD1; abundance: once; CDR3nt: TGTGCCAGCAGCTCATCAGGGACAGATGGCTACACCTTC; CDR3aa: CASSSSGTDGYTF
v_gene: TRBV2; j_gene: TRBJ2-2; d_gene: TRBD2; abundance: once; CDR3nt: TGTGCCAGCGGGAAAGGGACTAGCGGGAGTTACGCGAACACCGGGGAGCTGTTTTTT; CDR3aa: CASGKGTSGSYANTGELFF
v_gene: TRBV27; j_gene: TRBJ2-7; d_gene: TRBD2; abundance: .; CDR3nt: TGTGCCAGCAGTTTCGGACTAGCGGGCTACGAGCAGTACTTC; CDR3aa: CASSFGLAGYEQYF
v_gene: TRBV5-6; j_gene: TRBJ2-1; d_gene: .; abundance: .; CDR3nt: TGTGCCAGCAGCTTGGGTCAGATCAATGAGCAGTTCTTC; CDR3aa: CASSLGQINEQFF
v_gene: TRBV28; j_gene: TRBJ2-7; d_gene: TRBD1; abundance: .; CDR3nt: TGTGCCAGCAGTTTCCTGAAACCAAAGACAGGGACGAGGTTCGAGCAGTACTTC; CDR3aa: CASSFLKPKTGTRFEQYF
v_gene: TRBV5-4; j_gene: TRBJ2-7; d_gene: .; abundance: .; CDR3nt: TGTGCCAGCAGGTTGGGGGGCAGCTACGAGCAGTACTTC; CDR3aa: CASRLGGSYEQYF
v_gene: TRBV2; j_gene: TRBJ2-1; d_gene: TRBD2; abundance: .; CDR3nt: TGTGCCAGCAGTGACGCCCTAGCGGCGAGTGAGCAGTTCTTC; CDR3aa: CASSDALAASEQFF
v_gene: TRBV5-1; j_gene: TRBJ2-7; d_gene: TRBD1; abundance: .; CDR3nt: TGCGCCAGCACTCCGGGACAGGGGGCAAGGTACGAGCAGTACTTC; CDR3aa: CASTPGQGARYEQYF
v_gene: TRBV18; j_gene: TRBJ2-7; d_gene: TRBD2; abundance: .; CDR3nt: TGTGCCAGCTCACCTAGGAGACTAGCGGGGGTCGGCCACGAGCAGTACTTC; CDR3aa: CASSPRRLAGVGHEQYF
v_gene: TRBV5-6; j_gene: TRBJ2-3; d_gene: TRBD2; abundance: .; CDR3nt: TGTGCCAGCAGCCCTAGCGGGAGCTTCACAGATACGCAGTATTTT; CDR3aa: CASSPSGSFTDTQYF
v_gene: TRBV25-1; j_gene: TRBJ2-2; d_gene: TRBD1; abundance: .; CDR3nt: TGTGCCAGCAGTGATTCGAAACAGGGGTTCTTCGGGGAGCTGTTTTTT; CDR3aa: CASSDSKQGFFGELFF
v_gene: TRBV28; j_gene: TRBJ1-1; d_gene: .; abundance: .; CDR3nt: TGTGCCAGCAGTTTACGGGATGAAGCTTTCTTT; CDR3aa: CASSLRDEAFF
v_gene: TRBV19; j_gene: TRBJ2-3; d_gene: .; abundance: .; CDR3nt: TGTGCCAGTAGTGAAGGGAAGCGGGGCACAGATACGCAGTATTTT; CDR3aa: CASSEGKRGTDTQYF
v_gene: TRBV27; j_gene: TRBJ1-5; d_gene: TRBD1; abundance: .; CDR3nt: TGTGCCAGCAGGAAGGGACAGGGACCTCAGCCCCAGCATTTT; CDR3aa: CASRKGQGPQPQHF
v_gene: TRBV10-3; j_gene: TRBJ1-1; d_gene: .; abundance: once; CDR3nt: TGTGCCATCAGTGACGCAGTGAACACTGAAGCTTTCTTT; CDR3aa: CAISDAVNTEAFF
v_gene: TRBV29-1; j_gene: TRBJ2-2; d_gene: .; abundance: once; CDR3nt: TGCAGCGTTGTGACTAGGTACACCGGGGAGCTGTTTTTT; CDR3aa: CSVVTRYTGELFF
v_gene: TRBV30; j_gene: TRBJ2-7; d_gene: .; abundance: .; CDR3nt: TGTGCCTGGAGCCCCCGCAGAAGGAGCTCCTACGAGCAGTACTTC; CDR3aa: CAWSPRRRSSYEQYF
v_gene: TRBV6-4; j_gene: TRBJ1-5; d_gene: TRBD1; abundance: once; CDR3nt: TGTGCCAGCAGTGACCAGCCAGGGGGAAATCAGCCCCAGCATTTT; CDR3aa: CASSDQPGGNQPQHF
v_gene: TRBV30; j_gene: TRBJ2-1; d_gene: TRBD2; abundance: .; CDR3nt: TGTGCCTGGACCCCCGGACTAGCGGGGAGTTACAATGAGCAGTTCTTC; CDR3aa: CAWTPGLAGSYNEQFF
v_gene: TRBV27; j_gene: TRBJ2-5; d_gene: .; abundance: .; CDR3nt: TGTGCCAGCAGTTTGGGGGGGCCCCAAGAGACCCAGTACTTC; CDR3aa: CASSLGGPQETQYF
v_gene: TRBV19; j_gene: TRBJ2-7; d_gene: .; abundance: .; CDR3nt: TGTGCCAGTAGTCCTGCACACCAGACCTACGAGCAGTACTTC; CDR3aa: CASSPAHQTYEQYF